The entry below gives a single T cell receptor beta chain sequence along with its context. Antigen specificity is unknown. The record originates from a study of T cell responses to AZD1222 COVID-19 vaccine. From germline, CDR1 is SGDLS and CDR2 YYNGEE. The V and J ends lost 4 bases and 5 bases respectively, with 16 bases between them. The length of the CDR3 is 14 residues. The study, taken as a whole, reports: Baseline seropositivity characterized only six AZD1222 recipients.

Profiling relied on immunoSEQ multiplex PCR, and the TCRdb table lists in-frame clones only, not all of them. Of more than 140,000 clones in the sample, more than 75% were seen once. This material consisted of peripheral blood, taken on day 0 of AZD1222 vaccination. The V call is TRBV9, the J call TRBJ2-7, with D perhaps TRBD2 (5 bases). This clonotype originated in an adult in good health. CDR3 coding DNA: TGTGCCAGCAGCATCGGTGGTCTAGCTAACGAGCAGTACTTC. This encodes CASSIGGLANEQYF.